This T cell receptor beta chain was identified during a study of T-cell memory formation after mild COVID-19. Study details: Clusters of TCRs were largely donor specific.

UMIs and sample barcodes were carried by the TCR alpha and TCR beta cDNA libraries that 5'RACE produced using constant-segment primers. TCRdb itself ran the 5' RACE reads through MiXCR, one entry per CDR3 protein. Of about 150,000 distinct CDR3 sequences listed, roughly a quarter are singletons. This CDR3 has 16 residues. The V gene end was trimmed by 2 bases and the J gene end by 5 bases; junction bases not matched to a gene: 7. Germline V gene sequence: CDR1 MRHNA, CDR2 SNTAGT. This clonotype was counted at least ten times. The chain combines TRBV6-4 with TRBJ2-1, with 9 bases matching TRBD2. Material: PBMCs or a T cell subset sorted from them (not recorded which). This TCR was recovered from an adult woman who had mild COVID-19 (a few samples of this study predate the infection). Cell type and time point are not known. The CDR3 protein is CASSDMAGGPNNEQFF. In DNA, the CDR3 is TGTGCCAGCAGTGACATGGCGGGGGGGCCAAACAATGAGCAGTTCTTC.